A single sample is the source of the 5 T cell receptor beta chains below, sequenced in a study of beta chain features in type 1 diabetes. The authors reverse transcribed all of the isolated RNA, so sequencing captured expressed TCRB transcripts. Measured with immunoSEQ multiplex PCR; TCRdb has only the in-frame clones, and not every one. The repertoire holds about 130,000 clones, with about 10% as singletons. The sequenced material came from central memory CD4+ T cells from blood. All receptors derive from a man between 18 and 29 years old in good health.

The chain couples TRBV27 to TRBJ1-5; weak D call: TRBD1 (5 bases). Germline assignment: CDR1 MNHEY and CDR2 SMNVEV (reference sequence). With 5 bases removed from V and 4 bases from J, the gap between germline ends came to 21 bases. CDR3 size: 17 residues. CDR3 protein: CASSPRWQPGANQPQHF. The CDR3 bases are TGTGCCAGCAGTCCGCGGTGGCAGCCTGGGGCAAATCAGCCCCAGCATTTT.

V is TRBV2 and J is TRBJ1-5, with TRBD1 matching 9 bases. The germline V gene encodes CDR1 SNHLY and CDR2 FYNNEI. The CDR3 covers 14 residues. V gave up 6 bases and J gave up 5 bases; unmatched junction bases: 5. CDR3 sequence reads: CASSMGQGDQPQHF. CDR3 nucleotides: TGTGCCAGCAGCATGGGACAGGGAGATCAGCCCCAGCATTTT.

The V call is TRBV29-1, the J call TRBJ2-5, with D possibly TRBD2 on 6 matching bases. Germline-derived CDR1 and CDR2 are SQVTM and ANQGSEA. CDR3 size: 14 residues. Trimming took off 6 bases at V and 4 bases at J, with 18 bases between the two ends. CDR3 amino acids: CSVRGASAGETQYF. The DNA of the CDR3 is TGCAGCGTGAGAGGGGCTAGCGCCGGAGAGACCCAGTACTTC. The variable domain in full, with the rest retrieved from reference TRBV29-1 and TRBJ2-5, is SAVISQKPSRDICQRGTSLTIQCQVDSQVTMMFWYRQQPGQSLTLIATANQGSEATYESGFVIDKFPISRPNLTFSTLTVSNMSPEDSSIYLCSVRGASAGETQYFGPGTRLLVL.

This rearrangement joins TRBV19 to TRBJ2-1; no reliable D call. The CDR3 totals 13 residues. The ends were cut back, 0 bases at V and 5 bases at J, with 5 bases in the middle. Germline CDR1 and CDR2: LNHDA and SQIVND (reference sequence). CDR3 sequence: CASSIEGDNEQFF. CDR3 coding DNA: TGTGCCAGTAGTATAGAGGGCGACAATGAGCAGTTCTTC.

The chain combines TRBV10-3 with TRBJ1-4; D remains unclear. CDR1 is ENHRY, CDR2 SYGVKD, per germline. The CDR3 has 13 amino acids. V was clipped by 7 bases and J by 4 bases, with 10 bases between them. The CDR3 coding sequence is TGTGCCATCACCGGAGATATTAATGAAAAACTGTTTTTT. It yields the protein CAITGDINEKLFF.